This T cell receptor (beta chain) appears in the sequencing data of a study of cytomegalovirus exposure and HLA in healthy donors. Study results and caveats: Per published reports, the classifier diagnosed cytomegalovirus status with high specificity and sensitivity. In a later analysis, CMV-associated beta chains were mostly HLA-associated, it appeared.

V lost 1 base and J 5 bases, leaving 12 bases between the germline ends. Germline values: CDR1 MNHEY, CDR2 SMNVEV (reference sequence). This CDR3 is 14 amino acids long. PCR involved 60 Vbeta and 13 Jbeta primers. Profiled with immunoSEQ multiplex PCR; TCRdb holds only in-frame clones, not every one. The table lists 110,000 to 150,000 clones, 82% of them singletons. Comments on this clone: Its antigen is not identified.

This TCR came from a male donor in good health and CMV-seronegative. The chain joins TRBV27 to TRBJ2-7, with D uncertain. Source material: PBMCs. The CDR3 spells CASSLYPSQDEQYF. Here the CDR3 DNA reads TGTGCCAGCAGTTTATACCCCAGCCAGGACGAGCAGTACTTC.